The rows below give T cell receptor beta chains drawn from one sample of a study of cytomegalovirus exposure and HLA in healthy donors. Here immunoSEQ multiplex PCR was the method, and the copy in TCRdb shows in-frame clones only, minus some. Of fewer than 140,000 clones in the sample, roughly 90% were seen once. The sample consisted of PBMCs. The receptors were sampled from a woman aged 18-30 years in good health and CMV-seropositive. CDR3s include the opening cysteine and the closing phenylalanine or tryptophan. D genes are given only for firm matches. Clone size, where shown, is once, few, many, or a class for clones that have expanded.

v_gene: TRBV28; len: 14; j_gene: TRBJ2-7; abundance: -; d_gene: TRBD1; CDR3aa: CASIMRGPVAEQYF; CDR3nt: TGTGCCAGCATCATGAGGGGGCCCGTCGCCGAGCAGTACTTC
v_gene: TRBV5-1; len: 15; j_gene: TRBJ1-2; abundance: -; d_gene: -; CDR3aa: CASSLGQPGSYGYTF; CDR3nt: TGCGCCAGCAGCCTCGGACAGCCCGGCAGCTATGGCTACACCTTC
v_gene: TRBV11-2; len: 13; j_gene: TRBJ1-1; abundance: -; d_gene: -; CDR3aa: CASSPLHGSEAFF; CDR3nt: TGTGCCAGCAGCCCACTCCACGGGTCTGAAGCTTTCTTT
v_gene: TRBV4-2; len: 16; j_gene: TRBJ2-5; abundance: -; d_gene: TRBD2; CDR3aa: CASSQDSGGAEETQYF; CDR3nt: TGTGCCAGCAGCCAAGATAGCGGGGGGGCAGAAGAGACCCAGTACTTC
v_gene: TRBV19; len: 15; j_gene: TRBJ1-3; abundance: -; d_gene: TRBD1; CDR3aa: CASSISGGAANTIYF; CDR3nt: TGTGCCAGTAGCATCTCAGGGGGCGCAGCGAACACCATATATTTT
v_gene: TRBV25-1; len: 15; j_gene: TRBJ2-2; abundance: -; d_gene: -; CDR3aa: CASSDSLRATGELFF; CDR3nt: TGTGCCAGCAGTGATTCATTAAGAGCGACCGGGGAGCTGTTTTTT
v_gene: TRBV15; len: 17; j_gene: TRBJ2-7; abundance: -; d_gene: TRBD1; CDR3aa: CATSGRTGDTNSYEQYF; CDR3nt: TGTGCCACCAGCGGCCGGACAGGGGACACTAACTCCTACGAGCAGTACTTC
v_gene: TRBV6-1; len: 13; j_gene: TRBJ2-4; abundance: -; d_gene: -; CDR3aa: CASIEYGGNIQYF; CDR3nt: TGTGCCAGCATTGAATACGGAGGGAACATTCAGTACTTC
v_gene: TRBV13; len: 12; j_gene: TRBJ2-1; abundance: -; d_gene: -; CDR3aa: CASRFGGNEQFF; CDR3nt: TGTGCCAGCAGGTTCGGGGGCAATGAGCAGTTCTTC
v_gene: TRBV11-3; len: 13; j_gene: TRBJ1-1; abundance: -; d_gene: -; CDR3aa: CASSLSVDTEAFF; CDR3nt: TGTGCCAGCAGCTTATCTGTAGACACTGAAGCTTTCTTT
v_gene: TRBV19; len: 16; j_gene: TRBJ2-6; abundance: -; d_gene: -; CDR3aa: CASTRTVNSGANVLTF; CDR3nt: TGTGCCAGTACCAGGACAGTTAACTCTGGGGCCAACGTCCTGACTTTC
v_gene: TRBV28; len: 13; j_gene: TRBJ1-1; abundance: -; d_gene: TRBD1; CDR3aa: CASSRPPGQAAFF; CDR3nt: TGTGCCAGCAGCCGGCCCCCGGGACAGGCAGCTTTCTTT
v_gene: TRBV19; len: 12; j_gene: TRBJ2-5; abundance: once; d_gene: -; CDR3aa: CASREDTKTQYF; CDR3nt: TGTGCCAGTAGGGAGGATACAAAGACCCAGTACTTC
v_gene: TRBV9; len: 15; j_gene: TRBJ1-3; abundance: -; d_gene: -; CDR3aa: CASSVQAGSGNTIYF; CDR3nt: TGTGCCAGCAGCGTACAGGCTGGCTCTGGAAACACCATATATTTT
v_gene: TRBV7-5; len: 20; j_gene: TRBJ2-1; abundance: -; d_gene: -; CDR3aa: CARSPRQEPLAGGLYNEQFF; CDR3nt: TGTGCCAGAAGTCCTCGACAGGAACCCCTAGCGGGGGGGCTCTACAATGAGCAGTTCTTC
v_gene: TRBV9; len: 13; j_gene: TRBJ2-2; abundance: -; d_gene: -; CDR3aa: CASSVGRGGELFF; CDR3nt: TGTGCCAGCAGCGTAGGAAGAGGGGGGGAGCTGTTTTTT
v_gene: TRBV11-3; len: 13; j_gene: TRBJ1-3; abundance: -; d_gene: -; CDR3aa: CASSPGTGNTIYF; CDR3nt: TGTGCCAGCAGCCCGGGGACAGGAAACACCATATATTTT
v_gene: TRBV10-1; len: 14; j_gene: TRBJ2-5; abundance: -; d_gene: TRBD1; CDR3aa: CASSEGQGLETQYF; CDR3nt: TGCGCCAGCAGTGAGGGACAGGGCCTGGAGACCCAGTACTTC
v_gene: TRBV29-1; len: 14; j_gene: TRBJ2-7; abundance: -; d_gene: -; CDR3aa: CSVEDMSGSYEQYF; CDR3nt: TGCAGCGTTGAAGATATGTCAGGTTCCTACGAGCAGTACTTC
v_gene: TRBV27; len: 16; j_gene: TRBJ2-1; abundance: -; d_gene: -; CDR3aa: CASSFMRGGSYNEQFF; CDR3nt: TGTGCCAGCAGTTTTATGAGGGGGGGATCCTACAATGAGCAGTTCTTC
v_gene: TRBV7-2; len: 15; j_gene: TRBJ2-1; abundance: -; d_gene: -; CDR3aa: CASSLVGSAGAEQFF; CDR3nt: TGTGCCAGCAGCTTAGTAGGGTCAGCGGGCGCTGAGCAGTTCTTC
v_gene: TRBV28; len: 12; j_gene: TRBJ1-4; abundance: -; d_gene: -; CDR3aa: CASRDLVEKLFF; CDR3nt: TGTGCCAGCAGGGACTTAGTTGAAAAACTGTTTTTT
v_gene: TRBV15; len: 14; j_gene: TRBJ2-5; abundance: -; d_gene: -; CDR3aa: CATSSSHVSGNQYF; CDR3nt: TGTGCCACCAGCAGCTCCCATGTAAGCGGAAACCAGTACTTC
v_gene: TRBV7-9; len: 12; j_gene: TRBJ1-2; abundance: -; d_gene: -; CDR3aa: CASSPRTDGYTF; CDR3nt: TGTGCCAGCAGCCCCCGGACAGATGGCTACACCTTC
v_gene: TRBV7-9; len: 15; j_gene: TRBJ2-7; abundance: -; d_gene: -; CDR3aa: CASSLGTRAAYEQYF; CDR3nt: TGTGCCAGCAGCTTGGGCACGCGGGCAGCCTACGAGCAGTACTTC
v_gene: TRBV18; len: 12; j_gene: TRBJ1-1; abundance: -; d_gene: -; CDR3aa: CASSPPQGEAFF; CDR3nt: TGTGCCAGCTCACCACCGCAGGGTGAAGCTTTCTTT
v_gene: TRBV9; len: 14; j_gene: TRBJ1-5; abundance: -; d_gene: -; CDR3aa: CASSAGGRGQPQHF; CDR3nt: TGTGCCAGCAGCGCGGGGGGCCGGGGGCAGCCCCAGCATTTT
v_gene: TRBV7-9; len: 16; j_gene: TRBJ1-6; abundance: -; d_gene: -; CDR3aa: CASSLAQSSYNSPLHF; CDR3nt: TGTGCCAGCAGCCTAGCACAGAGCTCCTATAATTCACCCCTCCACTTT
v_gene: TRBV19; len: 15; j_gene: TRBJ2-2; abundance: -; d_gene: -; CDR3aa: CASSMWGRAPGELFF; CDR3nt: TGTGCCAGTAGTATGTGGGGGCGTGCTCCCGGGGAGCTGTTTTTT
v_gene: TRBV5-8; len: 12; j_gene: TRBJ1-1; abundance: -; d_gene: -; CDR3aa: CASTDPVAEAFF; CDR3nt: TGTGCCAGCACCGATCCGGTGGCTGAAGCTTTCTTT
v_gene: TRBV5-1; len: 16; j_gene: TRBJ2-2; abundance: -; d_gene: TRBD1; CDR3aa: CASSLGDRSNTGELFF; CDR3nt: TGCGCCAGCAGCTTGGGGGACAGGTCGAACACCGGGGAGCTGTTTTTT
v_gene: TRBV7-9; len: 15; j_gene: TRBJ2-2; abundance: -; d_gene: -; CDR3aa: CASSPTVMNTGELFF; CDR3nt: TGTGCCAGCAGCCCTACAGTCATGAACACCGGGGAGCTGTTTTTT
v_gene: TRBV7-6; len: 14; j_gene: TRBJ1-1; abundance: -; d_gene: TRBD1; CDR3aa: CVSSLAPGGTEAFF; CDR3nt: TGTGTCAGCAGCTTAGCGCCAGGGGGCACTGAAGCTTTCTTT
v_gene: TRBV27; len: 14; j_gene: TRBJ1-5; abundance: -; d_gene: -; CDR3aa: CASSDSWSNQPQHF; CDR3nt: TGTGCCAGCTCTGACAGTTGGAGCAATCAGCCCCAGCATTTT
v_gene: TRBV4-1; len: 17; j_gene: TRBJ2-1; abundance: -; d_gene: -; CDR3aa: CASSQDRSGGAYNEQFF; CDR3nt: TGCGCCAGCAGCCAAGATCGTTCCGGGGGTGCCTACAATGAGCAGTTCTTC
v_gene: TRBV4-1; len: 18; j_gene: TRBJ2-7; abundance: once; d_gene: -; CDR3aa: CASSQDFGVLGRAYEQYF; CDR3nt: TGCGCCAGCAGCCAAGATTTCGGGGTCTTAGGACGGGCTTACGAGCAGTACTTC
v_gene: TRBV5-4; len: 14; j_gene: TRBJ1-2; abundance: -; d_gene: TRBD1; CDR3aa: CASSLSGTGGGYTF; CDR3nt: TGTGCCAGCAGCCTTTCCGGGACAGGGGGCGGCTACACCTTC
v_gene: TRBV10-3; len: 15; j_gene: TRBJ1-1; abundance: -; d_gene: -; CDR3aa: CAISEYRTVNTEAFF; CDR3nt: TGTGCCATCAGTGAGTACCGGACAGTGAACACTGAAGCTTTCTTT
v_gene: TRBV9; len: 14; j_gene: TRBJ1-1; abundance: -; d_gene: TRBD1; CDR3aa: CASTVVGQGIEAFF; CDR3nt: TGTGCCAGCACCGTAGTCGGACAGGGGATTGAAGCTTTCTTT
v_gene: TRBV7-9; len: 16; j_gene: TRBJ2-1; abundance: -; d_gene: -; CDR3aa: CASSPRGGAKSNEQFF; CDR3nt: TGTGCCAGCAGCCCCCGAGGGGGGGCAAAGTCCAATGAGCAGTTCTTC
v_gene: TRBV10-2; len: 13; j_gene: TRBJ1-6; abundance: -; d_gene: TRBD1; CDR3aa: CASSDREWSPLHF; CDR3nt: TGCGCCAGCAGCGACAGGGAGTGGTCACCCCTCCACTTT
v_gene: TRBV4-3; len: 19; j_gene: TRBJ2-4; abundance: -; d_gene: TRBD1; CDR3aa: CASRAKDSPRGRAKNIQYF; CDR3nt: TGCGCCAGCCGCGCCAAGGATTCCCCCAGGGGGCGCGCCAAAAACATTCAGTACTTC
v_gene: TRBV10-3; len: 13; j_gene: TRBJ1-1; abundance: -; d_gene: TRBD1; CDR3aa: CAIRTGVDTEAFF; CDR3nt: TGTGCCATCAGGACAGGGGTCGACACTGAAGCTTTCTTT
v_gene: TRBV10-3; len: 13; j_gene: TRBJ1-1; abundance: -; d_gene: -; CDR3aa: CAIVGHLNTEAFF; CDR3nt: TGTGCCATCGTTGGACACTTGAACACTGAAGCTTTCTTT
v_gene: TRBV28; len: 14; j_gene: TRBJ1-5; abundance: -; d_gene: TRBD1; CDR3aa: CASSRGTGGQPQHF; CDR3nt: TGTGCCAGCAGTAGAGGGACAGGGGGGCAGCCCCAGCATTTT
v_gene: TRBV5-4; len: 16; j_gene: TRBJ2-3; abundance: -; d_gene: -; CDR3aa: CASSLAGSLSTDTQYF; CDR3nt: TGTGCCAGCAGCTTGGCGGGGAGTTTATCCACAGATACGCAGTATTTT
v_gene: TRBV5-5; len: 16; j_gene: TRBJ2-5; abundance: -; d_gene: TRBD1; CDR3aa: CASSLRVGQGVETQYF; CDR3nt: TGTGCCAGCAGCTTGCGAGTGGGACAGGGGGTAGAGACCCAGTACTTC
v_gene: TRBV6-1; len: 16; j_gene: TRBJ1-5; abundance: -; d_gene: TRBD1; CDR3aa: CASSEWTGGGNQPQHF; CDR3nt: TGTGCCAGCAGTGAGTGGACAGGGGGTGGCAATCAGCCCCAGCATTTT
v_gene: TRBV29-1; len: 17; j_gene: TRBJ2-1; abundance: -; d_gene: TRBD2; CDR3aa: CSVEGLAGGPTYNEQFF; CDR3nt: TGCAGCGTTGAGGGACTAGCGGGGGGGCCGACCTACAATGAGCAGTTCTTC
v_gene: TRBV28; len: 13; j_gene: TRBJ2-7; abundance: -; d_gene: TRBD1; CDR3aa: CASLGGNRDEQYF; CDR3nt: TGTGCCAGCTTAGGGGGCAACAGGGACGAGCAGTACTTC